These T cell receptor beta chains were read from a single sample in a study of control samples from healthy donors and cancer patients. Sequencing used immunoSEQ multiplex PCR; TCRdb keeps in-frame clones, though not all of them. The repertoire holds tens of thousands of clones, with roughly nine tenths as singletons. Input material: blood. The receptors come from a man over 45 in good health. CDR3s include the opening cysteine and the closing phenylalanine or tryptophan. A D gene is named only where the DNA matches it firmly. Clone size is stated in some rows and not others, as once, few, many or a class when expanded.

cdr3_nt cdr3_aa d_call j_call v_call clone_size
TGTGCCAGCTCACCTGAGAATTCCGGGACGACCGAAAAACTGTTTTTT CASSPENSGTTEKLFF . TRBJ1-4 TRBV18 many
TGTGCCACCAGTGATCCGGGACAGGGGAAGAATGGCTACACCTTC CATSDPGQGKNGYTF TRBD1 TRBJ1-2 TRBV24-1 .
TGTGCCAGCAGCCAAGGGTTTACTAGCGGGGGGGAGACCCAGTACTTC CASSQGFTSGGETQYF TRBD2 TRBJ2-5 TRBV3-1/TRBV3-2 .
TGTGCCAGCAGCCCGGGGGGCTCTAATGAAAAACTGTTTTTT CASSPGGSNEKLFF . TRBJ1-4 TRBV13 .
TGTGCCAGCAGCTTAGAAGGGGTCTACGAGCAGTACTTC CASSLEGVYEQYF . TRBJ2-7 TRBV7-9 .
TGCGCCAGCAGTCACCCGGGGGGGGCCCACACCTTC CASSHPGGAHTF . TRBJ1-2 TRBV23-1 .
TGTGCCAGCAGCTTAGGAGGGGGCCACAATGAGCAGTTCTTC CASSLGGGHNEQFF TRBD1 TRBJ2-1 TRBV13 .
TGCGGATCAGGGGGACAGGGCTCATTTTCCTATGGCTACACCTTC CGSGGQGSFSYGYTF TRBD1 TRBJ1-2 TRBV29-1 .
TGTGCCAGCAGTGAGTTGGGTGTGGAGACCCAGTACTTC CASSELGVETQYF . TRBJ2-5 TRBV25-1 .
TGTGCCAGCAGCCAAGATGGTAGGGGGCACGGTCAGCCCCAGCATTTT CASSQDGRGHGQPQHF TRBD1 TRBJ1-5 TRBV4-2 .
TGTGCCAGCAGCTTTTGGGCAGACACCACAGATACGCAGTATTTT CASSFWADTTDTQYF . TRBJ2-3 TRBV7-9 .
TGTGCCACCAGCAGTAATACGTATCAGCCCCAGCATTTT CATSSNTYQPQHF . TRBJ1-5 TRBV15 .
TGTGCCTGGAGTGTGCCAGGCATGTCTGGGGCCAACGTCCTGACTTTC CAWSVPGMSGANVLTF . TRBJ2-6 TRBV30 .
TGTGCCAGCAGCTTAGAGGGACTTCTCAGAGGGAATCAGCCCCAGCATTTT CASSLEGLLRGNQPQHF . TRBJ1-5 TRBV7-8 .